This T cell receptor beta chain was captured by sequencing in a study of OX40 agonist ivuxolimab in advanced cancers. Study information: Three patients had partial responses: one hepatocellular carcinoma, two cutaneous melanoma. Regarding the study as a whole: In a subset of nonresponders, normalized T-cell clonal expansion was also low. CD8+ T cells (on average) carried more expanded clones than CD4+ T cells.

CDR3 size: 15 residues. Losses at the gene ends were 5 bases for V and 2 bases for J; bases not matched to a gene: 5. Germline V gene lookup returns CDR1 SGHTA and CDR2 FQGNSA. TCRdb keeps only in-frame clones here, not all; method: immunoSEQ multiplex PCR. In the table there are fewer than 60,000 clones, 82% of which are singletons. This clone was seen a single time. Its antigen remains unknown. The V gene is TRBV7-2, the J gene TRBJ1-4; TRBD1 agrees at 7 bases. Sequencing used CD4+ or CD8+ T cells sorted from blood, obtained in a trial of the OX40 agonist ivuxolimab. This sequence was found in an adult with an advanced solid tumor such as melanoma, head and neck, liver or kidney cancer. The CDR3 loop reads CASSAEGGTNEKLFF. The CDR3, as DNA: TGTGCCAGCAGCGCCGAAGGGGGCACTAATGAAAAACTGTTTTTT.